The clone carrying this T cell receptor (beta chain) was seen only once. The antigen is undetermined. This CDR3 has 16 amino acids. The V gene end was trimmed by 5 bases and the J gene end by 4 bases; junction bases not matched to a gene: 11. From germline, CDR1 is MDHEN and CDR2 SYDVKM. The sample is drawn from a study of shared clonotypes between healthy human individuals. Study context: The donor pool was made up of two women and a few men aged 18 to 49. The study's findings and limits: Sorted-subset samples were not fully sequenced, rarefaction indicated. Memory subsets generally showed smaller estimated richness than naive subsets did. Non-shared clonotypes showed lower generation probabilities than clonotypes common to all four donors.

CD45RO-negative CD8 cells positively selected for CCR7 made up the naive population, which excluded terminally differentiated effector memory CD45RA+ cells. Clones were sequenced by immunoSEQ multiplex PCR, and TCRdb holds only the in-frame ones, with some missing. This table holds around 2.1 million clones, roughly 91% found once. Sequencing was performed on naive CD8+ T cells from PBMCs. This rearrangement joins TRBV28 to TRBJ2-1; 7 bases align to TRBD1. The receptor comes from a man between 18 and 29 years old in good health. Some clones in this sample may be carry-over from other donors' samples. The CDR3 loop is CASSPLRTGVYNEQFF. The CDR3 DNA is TGTGCCAGCAGTCCCCTCCGGACAGGAGTTTACAATGAGCAGTTCTTC. Complete variable domain (other parts from reference TRBV28 and TRBJ2-1): DVKVTQSSRYLVKRTGEKVFLECVQDMDHENMFWYRQDPGLGLRLIYFSYDVKMKEKGDIPEGYSVSREKKERFSLILESASTNQTSMYLCASSPLRTGVYNEQFFGPGTRLTVL.